Listed below are T cell receptor beta chains from one sample, sequenced in a study of T cells after yellow fever vaccination. Each CDR3 protein is one row after TCRdb ran MiXCR on the 5' RACE reads. The sample lists hundreds of thousands of distinct CDR3 sequences; roughly an eighth were seen once. The sequencing used PBMCs, collected on the day of the yellow fever booster vaccination. Receptors were obtained from a man aged 25 to 40 who received the YFV17D yellow fever vaccine. Both conserved end residues are trimmed from each CDR3.

15	TRBJ2-3	TRBV10-3	ATLVGSGEQRTDTQY
12	TRBJ2-3	TRBV10-3	AISEGISTDTQY
17	TRBJ2-7	TRBV11-2	ASSPLGGSGFPLGYEQY
12	TRBJ2-1	TRBV20-1	SASRGDIYNEQF
13	TRBJ2-5	TRBV5-1	ASSSGDREQETQY
14	TRBJ2-6	TRBV25-1	ASSELTGGGANVLT
11	TRBJ2-1	TRBV14	ASSRGTSGSLF
14	TRBJ2-2	TRBV6-1	ASSKTGGWNTGELF
12	TRBJ2-7	TRBV7-2	ASSLGGGFLEQY
13	TRBJ1-1	TRBV6-5	ASSYAGTGHTEAF
10	TRBJ2-7	TRBV12-3/TRBV12-4	ASSPTRNEQY
14	TRBJ2-1	TRBV10-3	AISVPGLGGYNEQF
12	TRBJ2-6	TRBV6-1	ASMAGSGANVLT
11	TRBJ2-2	TRBV3-1	ASSQGRGRELF
13	TRBJ1-5	TRBV12-3/TRBV12-4	ASASAGNINQPQH
12	TRBJ2-7	TRBV18	ASSKTEDLYEQY
16	TRBJ2-1	TRBV10-3	AISGSGRHTSSYNEQF
13	TRBJ2-5	TRBV3-1	ASSLSSGVKETQY
12	TRBJ2-1	TRBV19	ASRHSGRDSQQF
12	TRBJ2-5	TRBV11-2	ASSLEPSQETQY
13	TRBJ2-2	TRBV24-1	ATSGSSGYTGELF
15	TRBJ2-5	TRBV20-1	SAIPGTSGSIWETQY
13	TRBJ2-1	TRBV7-2	ASSSQGLIYNEQF
12	TRBJ2-5	TRBV20-1	SARKQGVLETQY
9	TRBJ2-7	TRBV7-8	ASSSPHEQY
12	TRBJ2-7	TRBV6-2/TRBV6-3	ASSYTGDRGEQY
11	TRBJ2-1	TRBV20-1	SATTPTYNEQF
13	TRBJ2-7	TRBV7-2	ASRGSGISAYEQY
17	TRBJ2-6	TRBV11-2	ASSLDIGVGSAGANVLT
11	TRBJ2-1	TRBV7-2	ASNLAGAHEQF
11	TRBJ2-4	TRBV20-1	SANWIAKNIQY
13	TRBJ2-1	TRBV6-4	ASSPGLAGPNEQF
11	TRBJ2-1	TRBV7-2	ASRSTGSGEQF
13	TRBJ1-2	TRBV6-5	ASSYGTGEAYGYT
13	TRBJ2-1	TRBV6-5	ASSYSGQHYNEQF
12	TRBJ2-5	TRBV9	ASSVAGQEETQY
12	TRBJ2-3	TRBV5-4	ASSLEPNTDTQY